These T cell receptor beta chains were read from a single sample in a study of shared clonotypes between healthy human individuals. Clones were read by immunoSEQ multiplex PCR, and TCRdb kept only the in-frame ones, dropping some. The sample shows 760,000 or so clones, 95% to 97% of them seen only once. The sequenced material came from naive CD8+ T cells sorted from blood. These receptors came from a man younger than 45 in good health. CDR3s include the opening cysteine and the closing phenylalanine or tryptophan. The D gene is left open where the match is weak. For some rows the clone size is stated as once, few or many, or as a class when expanded; others skip it.

clone size	V gene	J gene	D gene	CDR3 protein	CDR3 DNA
-	TRBV6-6	TRBJ2-3	-	CASSPGRWRIGDTQYF	TGTGCCAGCAGCCCCGGCAGGTGGCGGATAGGGGATACGCAGTATTTT
once	TRBV7-2	TRBJ2-7	TRBD1	CASSLRQGNYEQYF	TGTGCCAGCAGCTTAAGACAGGGAAACTACGAGCAGTACTTC
-	TRBV5-6	TRBJ1-5	-	CASSSGWRGQPQHF	TGTGCCAGCAGCTCGGGATGGCGGGGTCAGCCCCAGCATTTT
-	TRBV7-9	TRBJ1-4	TRBD1	CASSSRDRDTLFF	TGTGCCAGCAGCTCCCGGGACAGGGATACACTGTTTTTT
-	TRBV4-1	TRBJ2-7	TRBD2	CASSQNAGGLYEQYF	TGCGCCAGCAGCCAAAACGCGGGAGGGCTCTACGAGCAGTACTTC
-	TRBV7-9	TRBJ2-1	TRBD2	CASSRGWEGRYNEQFF	TGTGCCAGCAGCCGAGGGTGGGAGGGCCGCTACAATGAGCAGTTCTTC
-	TRBV7-8	TRBJ2-7	-	CASSFWGEGVEQYF	TGTGCCAGCTCGTTTTGGGGAGAAGGAGTCGAGCAGTACTTC
-	TRBV6-5	TRBJ1-2	-	CASSYRAGQPYGYTF	TGTGCCAGCAGTTACAGGGCAGGCCAACCCTATGGCTACACCTTC
-	TRBV28	TRBJ2-7	TRBD2	CASSLGTSSSYEQYF	TGTGCCAGCAGTCTCGGGACTAGCAGCTCCTACGAGCAGTACTTC
-	TRBV6-5	TRBJ2-1	TRBD2	CASSYGTSGRANEQFF	TGTGCCAGCAGTTACGGGACTAGCGGGAGGGCCAATGAGCAGTTCTTC
-	TRBV11-3	TRBJ2-1	-	CASSLTSPSPGGPQFF	TGTGCCAGCAGCTTAACTTCGCCGTCCCCAGGAGGCCCGCAGTTCTTC
-	TRBV4-1	TRBJ2-1	TRBD1	CASSLGTGGGVYNEQFF	TGCGCCAGCAGCCTTGGGACAGGGGGAGGGGTATACAATGAGCAGTTCTTC
-	TRBV18	TRBJ2-7	-	CASSPRGQNEQYF	TGTGCCAGCTCACCACGAGGTCAGAACGAGCAGTACTTC
-	TRBV28	TRBJ1-5	TRBD1	CASSFVTGDQPQHF	TGTGCCAGCAGTTTTGTCACAGGGGATCAGCCCCAGCATTTT
-	TRBV5-1	TRBJ2-2	TRBD2	CASSYRTSGVGSGELFF	TGCGCCAGCAGCTATAGGACTAGCGGAGTCGGCAGCGGGGAGCTGTTTTTT
-	TRBV5-1	TRBJ2-5	-	CASSLTQETQYF	TGCGCCAGCAGCTTGACTCAAGAGACCCAGTACTTC
-	TRBV2	TRBJ2-5	-	CASSETGPGMETQYF	TGTGCCAGCAGTGAGACGGGCCCGGGAATGGAGACCCAGTACTTC
-	TRBV4-1	TRBJ1-2	-	CASSQVQGGDGYTF	TGCGCCAGCAGCCAGGTCCAGGGAGGAGATGGCTACACCTTC